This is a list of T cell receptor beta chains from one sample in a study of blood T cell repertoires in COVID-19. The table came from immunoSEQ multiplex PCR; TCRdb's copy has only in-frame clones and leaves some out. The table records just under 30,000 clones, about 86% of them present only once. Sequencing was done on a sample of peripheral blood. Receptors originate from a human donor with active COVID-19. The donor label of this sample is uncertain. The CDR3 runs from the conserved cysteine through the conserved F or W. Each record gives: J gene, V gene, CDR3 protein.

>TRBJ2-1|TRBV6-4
CASSDSPGSYNEQFF
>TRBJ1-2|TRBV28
CASSPLRTRNYGYTF
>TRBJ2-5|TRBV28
CASSFAGGMAETQYF
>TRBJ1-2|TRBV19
CASTIGDRILYGYTF
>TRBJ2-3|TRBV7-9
CASSLLQAWSTDTQYF
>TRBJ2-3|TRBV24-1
CATEDSYTDTQYF
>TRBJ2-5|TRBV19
CASSIGRGYQETQYF
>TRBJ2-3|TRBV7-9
CASSLVGGDTQYF
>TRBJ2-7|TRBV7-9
CASSPGTAWSYEQYF
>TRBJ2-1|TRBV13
CASRDGQGGGNEQFF
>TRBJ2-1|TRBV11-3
CASRPFGGYYNEQFF
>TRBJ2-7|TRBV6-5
CASRTRLAVSYEQYF
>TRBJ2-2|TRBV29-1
CSVVPGGTGELFF
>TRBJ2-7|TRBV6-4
CASSDSEDNYEQYF
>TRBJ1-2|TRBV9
CASSTRQGGYGYTF
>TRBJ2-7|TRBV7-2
CASSSTSVGEQYF
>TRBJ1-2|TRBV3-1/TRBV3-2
CASSVRGTAFF
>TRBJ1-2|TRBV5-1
CASSQSTGGTNYGYTF
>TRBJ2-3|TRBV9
CASSVTTGGSDTQYF
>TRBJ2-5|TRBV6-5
CASSYSMGQGAKTQYF
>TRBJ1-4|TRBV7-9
CASSLALLGTGNEKLFF
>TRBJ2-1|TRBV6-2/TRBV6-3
CASSPLATPYNEQFF
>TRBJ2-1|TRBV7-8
CASSSSLAGGEQFF
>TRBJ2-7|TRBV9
CASSVGDRVGEQYF
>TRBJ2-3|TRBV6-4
CASSGTGGTDTQYF
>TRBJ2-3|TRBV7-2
CASRKGGVSTDTQYF
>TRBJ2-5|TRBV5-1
CASSLGPQGETQYF
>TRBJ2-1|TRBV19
CASSSGGARPSYNEQFF
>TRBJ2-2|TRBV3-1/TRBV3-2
CASSQDRGLAGQTGELFF
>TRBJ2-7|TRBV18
CASSQGDGSYEQYF
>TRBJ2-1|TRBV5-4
CASSLAGPTKDEQFF
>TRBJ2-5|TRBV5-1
CASRPAGGAETQYF
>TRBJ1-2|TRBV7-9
CASSLATGGNGYTF